The TCR beta chain described here comes from a study of cytomegalovirus exposure and HLA in healthy donors. Use of 60 Vbeta and 13 Jbeta primers characterized the PCR. Data came from immunoSEQ multiplex PCR; TCRdb stores just in-frame clones and leaves some out. The sample has approximately 120,000 clones, less than 80% seen once; the top ten hold about 1.9%. For this clone: Its antigen is unidentified.

Whole-study findings and limits: Researchers left out some V segments, among them TRBV6-2 and TRBV6-3, as indistinguishable. Per a later analysis, HLA-associated TCR beta chains showed more clonal expansion than other, equally common TCR beta chains.

There are 13 residues in the CDR3. V gave up 6 bases and J gave up 2 bases, with 10 bases separating them. From germline, CDR1 is MNHEY and CDR2 SVGAGI. The specimen was PBMCs. The rearrangement joins TRBV6-5 to TRBJ2-5; maybe TRBD1 (5 bases). This TCR derives from a man in his fifties in good health and CMV-seronegative. The CDR3 sequence: CASRRTRQETQYF. CDR3 in DNA: TGTGCCAGCAGACGGACACGGCAAGAGACCCAGTACTTC.